Following are 2 T cell receptor beta chains from one sample sequenced in a study of radiotherapy plus CTLA-4 blockade in lung cancer. Produced via immunoSEQ multiplex PCR; TCRdb's table is partial and in-frame only. The table lists some 60,000 clones, 70% to 80% of them singletons. Specimen: peripheral blood, collected from a patient treated with radiotherapy plus ipilimumab. These receptors all come from a human donor with non-small cell lung cancer who had a complete response to radiotherapy plus ipilimumab.

The chain employs TRBV7-9 and TRBJ2-1, with TRBD2 identical over 8 bases. This CDR3 comprises 16 residues. Germline CDR1 SEHNR, CDR2 FQNEAQ (reference sequence). V gave up 4 bases and J gave up 2 bases; unmatched junction bases: 7. The CDR3 DNA reads as TGTGCCAGCAGCTCACGGTATAGCGGGGCCTACAATGAGCAGTTCTTC. The encoded protein is CASSSRYSGAYNEQFF.

The CDR3 spells CASSFSTRLYGYTF. The CDR3 DNA sequence: TGTGCCAGCAGTTTTTCGACCAGACTCTATGGCTACACCTTC. V usage is TRBV28 and J usage is TRBJ1-2; D is uncertain. This CDR3 has 14 residues. V was cut by 3 bases and J by 4 bases, with 12 bases left in between. In germline, CDR1 is MDHEN, CDR2 SYDVKM.